This TCR beta chain was sequenced during a study of T cells in Graves' hyperthyroidism and ophthalmopathy. Findings and caveats of the study: It was a median around 6 months before onset that the model predicted ophthalmopathy. Most thyroid clonotypes expanded above 0.001 appeared in blood too.

There are 15 residues in the CDR3. Germline values: CDR1 MGHRA, CDR2 YSYEKL. The ends lost 4 bases at V and 2 bases at J; junction bases unmatched: 5. Of note for this clonotype: Its matching antigen is unknown.

Amplified regions were TCR beta CDR3 sequences from RNA transcripts. A set of HTBI primers served as the primers for a first-round RT-PCR of the TCR CDR3. TCRdb processed the multiplex PCR reads anew with MiXCR; each CDR3 protein has one entry. Counted here are 550,000 to 700,000 distinct CDR3 sequences, around 45% occurring once; the ten biggest clones make up 15% to 20%. The rearrangement links TRBV4-1 to TRBJ2-5; TRBD1 agrees at 9 bases. What was sequenced was peripheral blood or thyroid tissue (not recorded which). The receptor was isolated from an adult woman with Graves' disease, either hyperthyroidism or ophthalmopathy (not recorded which). DNA for the CDR3: TGCGCCAGCAGCCCCGGGGGACAGGGTCAAGAGACCCAGTACTTC. The encoded protein is CASSPGGQGQETQYF.